The clone carrying this T cell receptor beta chain was seen repeatedly, ten times or more. Its antigen remains unidentified. The time point is: patch test 1, 2 weeks after DPC sensitization. Noted treatment: therapeutic diphenylcyclopropenone sensitization with weekly scalp DPC. Blood draws came before every patch-test application. This entry comes from a study of human T cells and chemical hapten exposure. Study at large: TCR yields per sample varied mostly from small pooled library volume differences.

The CDR3 is 10 residues long. TCRdb processed the RACE reads anew with MiXCR; each CDR3 protein has one entry. The profile shows fewer than 400,000 distinct CDR3 sequences, around 7% of them singletons. General study results and limits: DPC sensitization left the count of TCRs above 1 in 1000 unchanged.

Sequenced material: whole blood, taken in connection with sensitization to the hapten diphenylcyclopropenone (DPC). This receptor was obtained from a woman between 18 and 30 years old with alopecia areata. Some clones in this sample may be carry-over from other donors' samples. The chain combines TRBV21-1 with TRBJ1-3; TRBD1, the D gene given by the table, was not confirmed from the DNA. TRBV21-1 is a listed pseudogene. The CDR3 DNA reads as TGTGCCAGCAGCACCCGGGAAATGCTTTTT. Amino acids: CASSTREMLF.